The 22 T cell receptor beta chains given below trace back to one sample, sequenced in a study of blood T cells in healthy people across ages. A second PCR of roughly 7 to 11 cycles used a sample-barcoded 5' primer and a J-beta primer mix. One entry per CDR3 protein, called by TCRdb with MiXCR from the 5' RACE reads. This table has 1.4 million to 1.5 million distinct CDR3 sequences, 42% appearing once. Sequenced input: blood. The source of these receptors is a woman younger than 35 in good health.

This CDR3 is CSVEDRSGAGNTIYF. The CDR3 DNA is TGCAGCGTTGAAGATCGTTCAGGGGCCGGAAACACCATATATTTT. The chain combines TRBV29-1 with TRBJ1-3; perhaps TRBD1 as D (6 bases). V was cut by 0 bases and J by 4 bases, with 13 bases left in between. The CDR3 spans 15 residues. Germline lookup yields CDR1 SQVTM and CDR2 ANQGSEA.

The chain is built from TRBV5-4 and TRBJ2-5, with 8 bases that match TRBD2. J was trimmed by 3 bases and V by 7 bases; bases with no gene match: 14. The germline gives CDR1 SGHNT, CDR2 YYREEE (reference sequence). This CDR3 region has 16 residues. The CDR3 protein is CASAPGGLAEEETQYF. Written as DNA, the CDR3 is TGTGCCAGCGCCCCGGGAGGGCTAGCGGAGGAAGAGACCCAGTACTTC.

The chain carries TRBV3-1 and TRBJ1-1, with a tentative D call TRBD1 (5 bases). With 4 bases removed from V and 0 bases from J, the gap between germline ends came to 15 bases. This CDR3 has 16 residues. The germline gives CDR1 LGHDT, CDR2 YNNKEL (reference sequence). The CDR3 sequence is CASSLATGTMNTEAFF. The CDR3, as DNA: TGTGCCAGCAGCCTAGCGACCGGGACGATGAACACTGAAGCTTTCTTT.

This clonotype was detected only a few times. The chain employs TRBV7-9 and TRBJ2-2; 10 bases align to TRBD2. The germline CDR1 and CDR2 sequences are SEHNR and FQNEAQ (reference sequence). With 4 bases clipped from V and 5 bases from J, the junction kept 4 bases outside the gene matches. The CDR3 is 15 amino acids. CDR3 nucleotide sequence: TGTGCCAGCAGCTATAGCGGGAGGTCTACCGGGGAGCTGTTTTTT. This translates into CASSYSGRSTGELFF.

This clonotype showed up just once. The chain has TRBV29-1 and TRBJ2-1, with D hard to call. The CDR3 runs to 13 residues. Per germline, CDR1 SQVTM and CDR2 ANQGSEA. Trimming pared 4 bases from V and 5 bases from J, leaving 12 bases between. CDR3 in amino acids: CSVVPPADNEQFF. CDR3 coding DNA: TGCAGCGTTGTTCCTCCAGCTGACAATGAGCAGTTCTTC.

This clonotype was seen ten or more times. A read error may produce the germline difference seen at one junction end. This rearrangement joins TRBV3-1 to TRBJ2-7; tentative D call: TRBD2 (6 bases). CDR1 is LGHDT and CDR2 is YNNKEL in the germline V gene (reference sequence). The CDR3 sequence is 14 residues long. CDR3 DNA sequence: TGCGCCAGCAGCCAAGGAGGCGGGACCTACGAGCAGTACTTC. The encoded protein is CASSQGGGTYEQYF.

A few counts support this clonotype. The chain links TRBV7-9 to TRBJ2-7; D uncertain. The CDR3 runs 15 residues. Trimming shortened V by 4 bases and J by 2 bases, and 15 bases separated the two germline ends. Germline CDR1 SEHNR, CDR2 FQNEAQ (reference sequence). The CDR3 spells CASSSAGYGPYEQYF. In DNA, the CDR3 is TGTGCCAGCAGCTCCGCCGGGTACGGCCCCTACGAGCAGTACTTC.

The sample holds a few counts of this clonotype. The chain employs TRBV14 and TRBJ2-3, with 7 bases lining up with TRBD1. The ends lost 4 bases at V and 0 bases at J; junction bases unmatched: 10. From germline, CDR1 is SGHDN and CDR2 FVKESK. The CDR3 spans 17 residues. The CDR3 here is CASSLRQGISSTDTQYF. DNA of the CDR3: TGTGCCAGCAGCCTACGACAGGGAATATCTAGCACAGATACGCAGTATTTT.

In its sample, this clonotype was seen a few times. This chain connects TRBV20-1 to TRBJ2-7, with 10 bases matching TRBD1. After removal of 4 bases from V and 5 bases from J, the junction contained 8 bases not matched to a gene. Germline V gene sequence: CDR1 DFQATT, CDR2 SNEGSKA (reference sequence). The CDR3 extends over 14 amino acids. The CDR3 sequence: CSATPGQGTHEQYF. CDR3 sequence (DNA): TGCAGTGCTACCCCGGGACAGGGGACCCACGAGCAGTACTTC.

The genes are TRBV3-1 and TRBJ1-2, with D possibly TRBD1 on 5 matching bases. Trimming pared 0 bases from V and 6 bases from J, leaving 17 bases between. This CDR3 is 16 amino acids long. The germline V gene encodes CDR1 LGHDT and CDR2 YNNKEL (reference sequence). The CDR3 DNA reads as TGTGCCAGCAGCCAAGAGGGGTCAAGGGGTTGGAATGGCTACACCTTC. Amino acids: CASSQEGSRGWNGYTF.

This clonotype has just a few counts. V usage is TRBV2 and J usage is TRBJ1-6, with 7 bases identical to TRBD1. The CDR3 is made up of 16 amino acids. The V gene end was trimmed by 4 bases and the J gene end by 10 bases; junction bases not matched to a gene: 13. Germline V gene lookup returns CDR1 SNHLY and CDR2 FYNNEI. The CDR3 loop is CASSAQSTGTGSPLHF. Here the CDR3 DNA reads TGTGCCAGCAGTGCCCAGTCGACAGGGACGGGCTCACCCCTCCACTTT.

There are a few counts of this clonotype. The chain is built from TRBV6-2 or TRBV6-3 and TRBJ1-5; D ambiguous. The CDR3 loop spans 14 amino acids. Germline CDR1 is MNHEY and CDR2 is SVGEGT. Between the trimmed V and J ends, which lost 0 bases and 5 bases, there was a span of 8 bases. The chain's CDR3 is CASSYSRRDQPQHF. CDR3 nucleotides: TGTGCCAGCAGTTACTCGAGGAGGGATCAGCCCCAGCATTTT.

J is TRBJ1-6 and V is TRBV7-2, with no clear D. The CDR3 is 13 residues long. The V gene lost 1 base and the J gene lost 14 bases, with 12 bases spanning the gap. Germline V gene sequence: CDR1 SGHTA, CDR2 FQGNSA. The chain's CDR3 is CASSLVPGPSLHF. The DNA for the CDR3 is TGTGCCAGCAGCTTAGTCCCAGGCCCGTCCCTCCACTTT.

The V call is TRBV28, the J call TRBJ2-1; 7 positions agree with TRBD2. CDR1 and CDR2 (germline): MDHEN, SYDVKM. The CDR3 is 18 amino acids. The V and J ends lost 7 bases and 4 bases, in that order; junction bases with no gene match: 19. The CDR3, as DNA: TGTGCCAGCACCAATCCCGGACTAGAGAGTAGGCCTTACAATGAGCAGTTCTTC. Translation: CASTNPGLESRPYNEQFF. Full variable domain (missing parts from reference TRBV28 and TRBJ2-1): DVKVTQSSRYLVKRTGEKVFLECVQDMDHENMFWYRQDPGLGLRLIYFSYDVKMKEKGDIPEGYSVSREKKERFSLILESASTNQTSMYLCASTNPGLESRPYNEQFFGPGTRLTVL.

This clonotype was picked up a small number of times. A much more abundant neighbour one base away suggests this may be a read error. The chain is built from TRBV5-1 and TRBJ1-1; a possible D gene is TRBD1 (5 bases). The CDR3 sequence is 14 residues long. Germline V CDR1 and CDR2: SGHRS, YFSETQ. The V end lost 0 bases, the J end lost 4 bases, and 10 bases lay between the germline ends. CDR3 sequence reads: CASSLAGGSTEAFF. CDR3 bases: TGCGCCAGCAGCTTGGCCGGGGGTTCCACTGAAGCTTTCTTT.

CDR3 bases: TGTGCCAGCAGCCAAGAAGGGCAGGCCAATGAGCAGTTCTTC. Protein sequence: CASSQEGQANEQFF. The chain recombines TRBV3-1 with TRBJ2-1; D unclear. Per germline, CDR1 LGHDT and CDR2 YNNKEL (reference sequence). V was pared by 0 bases and J by 6 bases, with 9 bases between. The CDR3 contains 14 residues.

V and J are TRBV10-3 and TRBJ1-2; D not certain. CDR1 is ENHRY and CDR2 is SYGVKD in the germline V gene. The CDR3 consists of 15 residues. Trimming removed 3 bases at V and 5 bases at J, with 16 bases between. The CDR3 nucleotides read TGTGCCATCAGTGACGCCTCTGAGGGTTGTTATGGCTACACCTTC. Protein sequence: CAISDASEGCYGYTF.

This clonotype was picked up a small number of times. The chain joins TRBV5-1 to TRBJ1-2; D uncertain. Trimming removed 4 bases from V and 0 bases from J, with 13 bases in between. Germline CDR1 reads SGHRS; CDR2 reads YFSETQ. CDR3 size: 15 residues. CDR3 sequence (DNA): TGCGCCAGCAGCACATCGGGTAGTTCTAACTATGGCTACACCTTC. It is translated as CASSTSGSSNYGYTF.

The chain links TRBV2 to TRBJ2-7; 9 bases are shared with TRBD2. The germline V gene has CDR1 SNHLY and CDR2 FYNNEI. This CDR3 spans 14 amino acids. V gave up 8 bases and J gave up 7 bases; unmatched junction bases: 12. The CDR3 DNA is TGTGCCAGCTTGGCGGGGGGGATCTCGGAAGAGCAGTACTTC. This encodes CASLAGGISEEQYF.

This clonotype showed up just a few times. The J gene is TRBJ2-7, the V gene TRBV10-3; D not resolved. This CDR3 is 12 amino acids long. The germline CDR1 and CDR2 sequences are ENHRY and SYGVKD. Deletions cut 2 bases from V and 4 bases from J, with 6 bases between. The CDR3 loop reads CAISEALYEQYF. The CDR3 DNA sequence: TGTGCCATCAGTGAGGCTCTGTACGAGCAGTACTTC.

The J gene is TRBJ2-7, the V gene TRBV10-3, with D perhaps TRBD1 (5 bases). Trimming removed 2 bases from V and 2 bases from J, with 7 bases in between. Germline values: CDR1 ENHRY, CDR2 SYGVKD. This CDR3 region has 13 residues. The CDR3 protein is CAISEDSTYEQYF. DNA for the CDR3: TGTGCCATCAGTGAGGACAGCACCTACGAGCAGTACTTC.

This clonotype has only a few counts. The chain has TRBV6-5 and TRBJ1-2, with a possible D match to TRBD1 (5 bases). The germline V gene has CDR1 MNHEY and CDR2 SVGAGI. The V and J ends lost 8 bases and 6 bases respectively, with 16 bases between them. The CDR3 length is 13 residues. The CDR3 loop reads CASSQQVRDGYTF. The CDR3 nucleotides are TGTGCCAGCTCCCAACAGGTCAGGGATGGCTACACCTTC.